Listed below are T cell receptor beta chains from one sample, sequenced in a study of cytomegalovirus exposure and HLA in healthy donors. This table comes from immunoSEQ multiplex PCR, and its TCRdb copy is limited to in-frame clones, with some not included. Of about 120,000 clones listed, roughly 80% are singletons. Sequenced material: PBMCs. Source of these receptors: a man aged 25-45 years in good health and CMV-seronegative. Both conserved end residues are part of each CDR3. D genes are given only for firm matches. Clone size is not always given. Where it is, it says once, few, many or a class for expanded clones.

d_gene: NA; v_gene: TRBV5-4; j_gene: TRBJ1-3; abundance: NA; CDR3nt: TGTGCCAGCAGCCCCTCCGGCTCTGGAAACACCATATATTTT; CDR3aa: CASSPSGSGNTIYF
d_gene: NA; v_gene: TRBV7-9; j_gene: TRBJ2-3; abundance: NA; CDR3nt: TGTGCCAGCAGCCCCGGGAATGGGGGCACAGATACGCAGTATTTT; CDR3aa: CASSPGNGGTDTQYF
d_gene: TRBD1; v_gene: TRBV30; j_gene: TRBJ1-1; abundance: NA; CDR3nt: TGTGCCTGGAGAGACAGATTGGGGACAGGGCTGGGGAACACTGAAGCTTTCTTT; CDR3aa: CAWRDRLGTGLGNTEAFF
d_gene: TRBD1; v_gene: TRBV13; j_gene: TRBJ1-1; abundance: NA; CDR3nt: TGTGCCAGCAGCTCAAGCGGACAGGGGGGCACTGAAGCTTTCTTT; CDR3aa: CASSSSGQGGTEAFF
d_gene: NA; v_gene: TRBV5-1; j_gene: TRBJ2-1; abundance: NA; CDR3nt: TGCGCCAGCAGCTTGGCGGGGGAGTACAATGAGCAGTTCTTC; CDR3aa: CASSLAGEYNEQFF
d_gene: TRBD1; v_gene: TRBV6-1; j_gene: TRBJ1-4; abundance: NA; CDR3nt: TGTGCCAGCAGTGACCGACAGGGATGGGAAAAACTGTTTTTT; CDR3aa: CASSDRQGWEKLFF
d_gene: TRBD1; v_gene: TRBV25-1; j_gene: TRBJ2-7; abundance: NA; CDR3nt: TGTGCCAGCAGTGATCAGGGACAGGTAGACTACGAGCAGTACTTC; CDR3aa: CASSDQGQVDYEQYF
d_gene: TRBD2; v_gene: TRBV11-2; j_gene: TRBJ2-5; abundance: NA; CDR3nt: TGTGCCAGCAGCACCGGGACTATTGGGAAAGAGACCCAGTACTTC; CDR3aa: CASSTGTIGKETQYF
d_gene: TRBD2; v_gene: TRBV11-2; j_gene: TRBJ2-2; abundance: NA; CDR3nt: TGTGCCAGCAACCTCGGACTAGCGGGGGGGAACACCGGGGAGCTGTTTTTT; CDR3aa: CASNLGLAGGNTGELFF
d_gene: NA; v_gene: TRBV7-9; j_gene: TRBJ1-1; abundance: NA; CDR3nt: TGTGCCAGCAGCTTAGACACAGTCAACACTGAAGCTTTCTTT; CDR3aa: CASSLDTVNTEAFF
d_gene: NA; v_gene: TRBV18; j_gene: TRBJ1-1; abundance: NA; CDR3nt: TGTGCCAGCTCATCCTCGAAGGGCGGGGGTGAAGCTTTCTTT; CDR3aa: CASSSSKGGGEAFF
d_gene: TRBD1; v_gene: TRBV5-8; j_gene: TRBJ1-3; abundance: NA; CDR3nt: TGTGCCAGCAGCCGGACAGGGGCAAGCTCTGGAAACACCATATATTTT; CDR3aa: CASSRTGASSGNTIYF
d_gene: TRBD2; v_gene: TRBV5-1; j_gene: TRBJ2-3; abundance: NA; CDR3nt: TGCGCCAGCAGCCTGCAGGGACTAGTGATGGCAGATACGCAGTATTTT; CDR3aa: CASSLQGLVMADTQYF
d_gene: TRBD1; v_gene: TRBV7-7; j_gene: TRBJ2-1; abundance: few; CDR3nt: TGTGCCAGCAGCCCATCGGCAGGGGGCGCGGAGCAGTTCTTC; CDR3aa: CASSPSAGGAEQFF
d_gene: NA; v_gene: TRBV28; j_gene: TRBJ1-5; abundance: medium-sized; CDR3nt: TGTGCCAGCAACCAGGGGCCAGATTATCAGCCCCAGCATTTT; CDR3aa: CASNQGPDYQPQHF
d_gene: TRBD1; v_gene: TRBV5-1; j_gene: TRBJ2-7; abundance: NA; CDR3nt: TGCGCCAGCAGCTGGAGCGGACAGGGGGCGACTGAGCAGTACTTC; CDR3aa: CASSWSGQGATEQYF
d_gene: NA; v_gene: TRBV5-1; j_gene: TRBJ1-6; abundance: NA; CDR3nt: TGCGCCAGCAGCTTGGGAGCAGGGCTAAATTCACCCCTCCACTTT; CDR3aa: CASSLGAGLNSPLHF
d_gene: NA; v_gene: TRBV13; j_gene: TRBJ1-5; abundance: NA; CDR3nt: TGTGCCAGCAGCTACCAGCGGGGGGCCCAGCATTTT; CDR3aa: CASSYQRGAQHF
d_gene: NA; v_gene: TRBV2; j_gene: TRBJ1-2; abundance: once; CDR3nt: TGTGCCAGCACCAGTTGGTATGGCTACACCTTC; CDR3aa: CASTSWYGYTF
d_gene: NA; v_gene: TRBV28; j_gene: TRBJ2-2; abundance: NA; CDR3nt: TGTGCCAGCAGTTTGTCGGTGAACACCGGGGAGCTGTTTTTT; CDR3aa: CASSLSVNTGELFF
d_gene: NA; v_gene: TRBV10-3; j_gene: TRBJ2-2; abundance: NA; CDR3nt: TGTGCCATCAGTGACGGGGACACCTACACCGGGGAGCTGTTTTTT; CDR3aa: CAISDGDTYTGELFF
d_gene: TRBD1; v_gene: TRBV29-1; j_gene: TRBJ1-6; abundance: NA; CDR3nt: TGCAGCGTGGGACAGGGGAGGGATTCACCCCTCCACTTT; CDR3aa: CSVGQGRDSPLHF
d_gene: TRBD1; v_gene: TRBV6-6; j_gene: TRBJ1-3; abundance: NA; CDR3nt: TGTGCCAGCAGAAATACAGGGGCTGGAAACACCATATATTTT; CDR3aa: CASRNTGAGNTIYF
d_gene: NA; v_gene: TRBV10-1; j_gene: TRBJ2-2; abundance: NA; CDR3nt: TGCGCCAGCAACGACAGGAGAAGCGGGGAGCTGTTTTTT; CDR3aa: CASNDRRSGELFF
d_gene: TRBD1; v_gene: TRBV10-3; j_gene: TRBJ2-2; abundance: once; CDR3nt: TGTGCCATCAGTGAGTCCGACAGGGCAGCCACCGGGGAGCTGTTTTTT; CDR3aa: CAISESDRAATGELFF
d_gene: TRBD1; v_gene: TRBV7-2; j_gene: TRBJ1-5; abundance: NA; CDR3nt: TGTGCCAGCAGTCACAGGACAGGGAGCAATCAGCCCCAGCATTTT; CDR3aa: CASSHRTGSNQPQHF
d_gene: NA; v_gene: TRBV5-1; j_gene: TRBJ2-6; abundance: NA; CDR3nt: TGCGCCAGCAGCTTGTCTAGGGGGGCCAACGTCCTGACTTTC; CDR3aa: CASSLSRGANVLTF
d_gene: NA; v_gene: TRBV20-1; j_gene: TRBJ1-6; abundance: NA; CDR3nt: TGCAGTGCTAGAGATCGAGTGGCCCTCCACTTT; CDR3aa: CSARDRVALHF
d_gene: NA; v_gene: TRBV28; j_gene: TRBJ1-2; abundance: NA; CDR3nt: TGTGCCAGCAGTTTGGGTACAGCCCCTAACTATGGCTACACCTTC; CDR3aa: CASSLGTAPNYGYTF
d_gene: TRBD1; v_gene: TRBV7-2; j_gene: TRBJ1-2; abundance: NA; CDR3nt: TGTGCCAGCAGCTCGAAGACAGGGTCCTATGGCTACACCTTC; CDR3aa: CASSSKTGSYGYTF
d_gene: TRBD1; v_gene: TRBV19; j_gene: TRBJ2-5; abundance: NA; CDR3nt: TGTGCCAGTAGTGCCAGGGGGCTCCAAGAGACCCAGTACTTC; CDR3aa: CASSARGLQETQYF
d_gene: NA; v_gene: TRBV18; j_gene: TRBJ1-1; abundance: NA; CDR3nt: TGTGCCAGCTCACCAGATCGGGGTAACACTGAAGCTTTCTTT; CDR3aa: CASSPDRGNTEAFF
d_gene: NA; v_gene: TRBV14; j_gene: TRBJ2-7; abundance: NA; CDR3nt: TGTGCCAGCAGCCAGACCGGGTCTTCCTACGAGCAGTACTTC; CDR3aa: CASSQTGSSYEQYF
d_gene: NA; v_gene: TRBV9; j_gene: TRBJ1-1; abundance: NA; CDR3nt: TGTGCCAGCAGCGTAGGCAGTTTGAACACTGAAGCTTTCTTT; CDR3aa: CASSVGSLNTEAFF
d_gene: NA; v_gene: TRBV6-6; j_gene: TRBJ2-5; abundance: NA; CDR3nt: TGTGCCAGCAGTTATCGTACAGGGCTTGAGACCCAGTACTTC; CDR3aa: CASSYRTGLETQYF
d_gene: TRBD2; v_gene: TRBV5-4; j_gene: TRBJ2-5; abundance: few; CDR3nt: TGTGCCAGCAGCTTGACTAATAGCGGGGGGCACGAGACCCAGTACTTC; CDR3aa: CASSLTNSGGHETQYF
d_gene: TRBD2; v_gene: TRBV7-2; j_gene: TRBJ2-5; abundance: NA; CDR3nt: TGTGCCAGCAGCTCAGTATTAGCGGGGGGGCCGGGGACCCAGTACTTC; CDR3aa: CASSSVLAGGPGTQYF
d_gene: NA; v_gene: TRBV5-4; j_gene: TRBJ2-7; abundance: NA; CDR3nt: TGTGCCAGCAGCTTGGAGTCGGGGAAAGGTTGGTACGAGCAGTACTTC; CDR3aa: CASSLESGKGWYEQYF
d_gene: TRBD2; v_gene: TRBV5-6; j_gene: TRBJ2-3; abundance: NA; CDR3nt: TGTGCCAGCAGCTCGCCCGGGACTAGGGGACCAGATACGCAGTATTTT; CDR3aa: CASSSPGTRGPDTQYF
d_gene: NA; v_gene: TRBV30; j_gene: TRBJ1-1; abundance: NA; CDR3nt: TGTGCCTGGAGTGGACAGTCGAACACTGAAGCTTTCTTT; CDR3aa: CAWSGQSNTEAFF
d_gene: TRBD2; v_gene: TRBV27; j_gene: TRBJ2-7; abundance: NA; CDR3nt: TGTGCCAGCAGTGTTACAGGACTAGGGGAATACGAGCAGTACTTC; CDR3aa: CASSVTGLGEYEQYF
d_gene: NA; v_gene: TRBV19; j_gene: TRBJ1-2; abundance: NA; CDR3nt: TGTGCCAGTAGTATAGAAGAAGGGGCAGGAGGCTACACCTTC; CDR3aa: CASSIEEGAGGYTF
d_gene: NA; v_gene: TRBV19; j_gene: TRBJ2-7; abundance: NA; CDR3nt: TGTGCCAGTAGTTTGGACAGCTACTCCTACGAGCAGTACTTC; CDR3aa: CASSLDSYSYEQYF
d_gene: NA; v_gene: TRBV29-1; j_gene: TRBJ1-1; abundance: NA; CDR3nt: TGCAGCGGTTGGTCCCGGTCCCGAAACACTGAAGCTTTCTTT; CDR3aa: CSGWSRSRNTEAFF
d_gene: TRBD1; v_gene: TRBV18; j_gene: TRBJ1-6; abundance: NA; CDR3nt: TGTGCCAGCTCCCCTAAAAGACAGGGAGATAATTCACCCCTCCACTTT; CDR3aa: CASSPKRQGDNSPLHF
d_gene: TRBD1; v_gene: TRBV6-5; j_gene: TRBJ1-2; abundance: NA; CDR3nt: TGTGCCACCAAGAGGACAGGGAACTATGGCTACACCTTC; CDR3aa: CATKRTGNYGYTF
d_gene: NA; v_gene: TRBV7-2; j_gene: TRBJ2-4; abundance: NA; CDR3nt: TGTGCCAGCAGCTCTTCAGGGGAAAACATTCAGTACTTC; CDR3aa: CASSSSGENIQYF
d_gene: NA; v_gene: TRBV7-2; j_gene: TRBJ1-2; abundance: NA; CDR3nt: TGTGCCAGCAGATCCGACGGGGTCTATGGCTACACCTTC; CDR3aa: CASRSDGVYGYTF
d_gene: NA; v_gene: TRBV27; j_gene: TRBJ1-1; abundance: NA; CDR3nt: TGTGCCTCGACAGGTCCGAACACTGAAGCTTTCTTT; CDR3aa: CASTGPNTEAFF
d_gene: NA; v_gene: TRBV7-9; j_gene: TRBJ1-5; abundance: once; CDR3nt: TGTGCCAGCAGCCCCTTACAGGGACATAGCAATCAGCCCCAGCATTTT; CDR3aa: CASSPLQGHSNQPQHF
d_gene: TRBD2; v_gene: TRBV6-4; j_gene: TRBJ2-7; abundance: NA; CDR3nt: TGTGCCAGCAGTATCTCTAGCGGGGGGCCCGCTGGGGAGCAGTACTTC; CDR3aa: CASSISSGGPAGEQYF
d_gene: NA; v_gene: TRBV5-4; j_gene: TRBJ2-7; abundance: NA; CDR3nt: TGTGCCAGCAGCCAGAAACAGGGAGCCGAGCAGTACTTC; CDR3aa: CASSQKQGAEQYF
d_gene: NA; v_gene: TRBV7-2; j_gene: TRBJ2-5; abundance: NA; CDR3nt: TGTGCCAGCAGCTTTGGAGGGATCCAAGAGACCCAGTACTTC; CDR3aa: CASSFGGIQETQYF
d_gene: TRBD1; v_gene: TRBV5-6; j_gene: TRBJ2-7; abundance: NA; CDR3nt: TGTGCCAGCAGCCGGGTGGGGACAGGCTCCTACGAGCAGTACTTC; CDR3aa: CASSRVGTGSYEQYF
d_gene: NA; v_gene: TRBV28; j_gene: TRBJ1-5; abundance: NA; CDR3nt: TGTGCCAGCAGGTCAAGGCGAGGGAACTTAATCAATCAGCCCCAGCATTTT; CDR3aa: CASRSRRGNLINQPQHF
d_gene: NA; v_gene: TRBV28; j_gene: TRBJ1-2; abundance: NA; CDR3nt: TGTGCCAGCAGTTTACATACGGGGGTATATGGCTACACCTTC; CDR3aa: CASSLHTGVYGYTF
d_gene: TRBD1; v_gene: TRBV7-2; j_gene: TRBJ2-7; abundance: NA; CDR3nt: TGTGCCAGCAGCCGCAAGGGTTGGACAGGGGGCTACGAGCAGTACTTC; CDR3aa: CASSRKGWTGGYEQYF